The present TCR beta chain was sequenced within a study of response to subunit inactivated influenza vaccine. General study findings and limits: The authors offered the suggestion that each seasonal influenza vaccination recruits few new T cells.

This clonotype was recorded only once. Its specificity is not known. A read error is likely, as this CDR3 ends without the conserved phenylalanine or tryptophan. TCRdb independently ran MiXCR on the RT-PCR reads; one entry per CDR3 protein. The data show approximately 310,000 distinct CDR3 sequences, with 20% to 25% seen just once and more than 8.5% held by the top ten. This CDR3 region has 14 residues. Germline CDR1 is LGHNA and CDR2 is YSLEER. V was clipped by 1 base and J by 1 base, with 7 bases between them. The genes are TRBV4-3 and TRBJ1-1; D uncertain. The sample was PBMCs from blood, taken 21 months after vaccination. This TCR derives from a man aged 50 to 69 who received an inactivated influenza vaccine. The CDR3 DNA reads as TGCGCCAGCAGCCAAGTCGGACGGAACACTGAAGCTTTCGTT. Protein sequence: CASSQVGRNTEAFV.